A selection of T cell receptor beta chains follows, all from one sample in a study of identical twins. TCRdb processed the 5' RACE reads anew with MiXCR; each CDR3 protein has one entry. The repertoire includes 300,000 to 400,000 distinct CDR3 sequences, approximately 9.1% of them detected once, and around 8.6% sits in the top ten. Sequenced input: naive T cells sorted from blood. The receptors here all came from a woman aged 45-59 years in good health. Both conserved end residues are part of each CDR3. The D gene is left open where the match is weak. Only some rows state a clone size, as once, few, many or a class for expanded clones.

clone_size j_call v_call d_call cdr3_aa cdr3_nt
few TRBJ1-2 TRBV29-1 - CSVEFGIYGYTF TGCAGCGTTGAATTTGGCATCTATGGCTACACCTTC
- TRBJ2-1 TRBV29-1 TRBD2 CSVRGRLANEQFF TGCAGCGTTCGCGGGAGGCTTGCCAATGAGCAGTTCTTC
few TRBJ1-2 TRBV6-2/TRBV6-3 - CASSYLSSNYGYTF TGTGCCAGCAGTTATCTAAGCAGCAACTATGGCTACACCTTC
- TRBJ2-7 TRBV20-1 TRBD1 CSATDRPDEQYF TGCAGTGCCACGGACAGGCCCGACGAGCAGTACTTC
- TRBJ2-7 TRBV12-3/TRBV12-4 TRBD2 CASSSPGGTLTYEQYF TGTGCCAGCAGTTCCCCGGGGGGGACACTAACCTACGAGCAGTACTTC
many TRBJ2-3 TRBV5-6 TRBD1 CASKRGQGLTDTQYF TGTGCCAGCAAACGGGGACAGGGACTTACGGATACGCAGTATTTT
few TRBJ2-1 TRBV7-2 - CASSLGTAPNEQFF TGTGCCAGCAGCTTAGGGACAGCACCCAATGAGCAGTTCTTC
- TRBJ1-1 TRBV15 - CATSRESLHEAFF TGTGCCACCAGCAGAGAAAGCCTACACGAAGCTTTCTTT
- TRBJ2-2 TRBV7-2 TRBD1 CASSLRGTAHTGELFF TGTGCCAGCAGCTTACGTGGGACAGCACACACCGGGGAGCTGTTTTTT
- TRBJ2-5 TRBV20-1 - CSARAIETQYF TGCAGTGCTAGAGCGATAGAGACCCAGTACTTC
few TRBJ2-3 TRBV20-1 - CSARGPRVTDTQYF TGCAGTGCTAGAGGACCCCGGGTAACAGATACGCAGTATTTT
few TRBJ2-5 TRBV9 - CASSEGGLAETQYF TGTGCCAGCAGCGAGGGAGGTCTAGCGGAGACCCAGTACTTC
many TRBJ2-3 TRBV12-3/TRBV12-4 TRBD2 CASKSSGAVNTQYF TGTGCCAGCAAAAGTAGCGGGGCTGTAAATACGCAGTATTTT
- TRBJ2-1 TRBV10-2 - CASSVVAEQFF TGCGCCAGCAGTGTGGTGGCTGAGCAGTTCTTC
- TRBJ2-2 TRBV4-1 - CASSRGLSPGELFF TGCGCCAGCAGCCGAGGACTGAGCCCCGGGGAGCTGTTTTTT